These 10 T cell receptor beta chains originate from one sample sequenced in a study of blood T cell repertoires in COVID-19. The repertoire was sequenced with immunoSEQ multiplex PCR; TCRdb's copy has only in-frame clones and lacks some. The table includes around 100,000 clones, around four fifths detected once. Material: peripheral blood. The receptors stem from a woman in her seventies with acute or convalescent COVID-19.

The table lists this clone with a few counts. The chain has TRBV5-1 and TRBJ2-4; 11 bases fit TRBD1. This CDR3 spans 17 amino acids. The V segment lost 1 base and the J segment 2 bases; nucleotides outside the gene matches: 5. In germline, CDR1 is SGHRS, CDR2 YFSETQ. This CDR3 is CASSLIGQGASKNIQYF. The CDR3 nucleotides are TGCGCCAGCAGCTTGATAGGACAGGGGGCATCCAAAAACATTCAGTACTTC.

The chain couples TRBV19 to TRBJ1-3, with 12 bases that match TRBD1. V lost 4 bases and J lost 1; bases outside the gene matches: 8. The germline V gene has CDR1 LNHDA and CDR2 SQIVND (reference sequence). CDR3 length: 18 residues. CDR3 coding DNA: TGTGCCAGTAGTACCGCCGGGACAGGGGGCGCTTCTGGAAACACCATATATTTT. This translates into CASSTAGTGGASGNTIYF. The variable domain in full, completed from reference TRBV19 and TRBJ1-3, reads DGGITQSPKYLFRKEGQNVTLSCEQNLNHDAMYWYRQDPGQGLRLIYYSQIVNDFQKGDIAEGYSVSREKKESFPLTVTSAQKNPTAFYLCASSTAGTGGASGNTIYFGEGSWLTVV.

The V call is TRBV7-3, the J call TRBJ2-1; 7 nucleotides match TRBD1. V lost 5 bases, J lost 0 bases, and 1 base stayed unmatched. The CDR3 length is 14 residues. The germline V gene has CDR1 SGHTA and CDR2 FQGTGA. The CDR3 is CASSRDSSYNEQFF. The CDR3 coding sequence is TGTGCCAGCAGCCGGGACAGCTCCTACAATGAGCAGTTCTTC.

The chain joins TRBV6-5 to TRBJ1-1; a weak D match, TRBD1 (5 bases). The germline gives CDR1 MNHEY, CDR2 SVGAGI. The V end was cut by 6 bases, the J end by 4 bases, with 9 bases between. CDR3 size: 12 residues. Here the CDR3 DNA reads TGTGCCAGCAGAACGGGGGGCACTGAAGCTTTCTTT. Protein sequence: CASRTGGTEAFF.

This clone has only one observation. The chain's CDR3 is CASSQDSQVAGNTIYF. The CDR3, as DNA: TGTGCCAGCAGCCAAGACAGCCAGGTTGCTGGAAACACCATATATTTT. This chain joins TRBV4-2 and TRBJ1-3; D gene uncertain. Germline CDR1 reads LGHNA; CDR2 reads YNFKEQ. Trimming shortened V by 0 bases and J by 2 bases, and 11 bases separated the two germline ends. The CDR3 covers 16 residues.

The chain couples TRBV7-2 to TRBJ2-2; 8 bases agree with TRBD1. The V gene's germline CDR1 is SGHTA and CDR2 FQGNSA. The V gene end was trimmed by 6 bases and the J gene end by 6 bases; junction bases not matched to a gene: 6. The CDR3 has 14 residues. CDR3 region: CASRKTGVPGELFF. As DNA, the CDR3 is TGTGCCAGCAGAAAGACAGGGGTTCCCGGGGAGCTGTTTTTT. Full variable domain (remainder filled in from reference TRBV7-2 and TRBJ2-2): GAGVSQSPSNKVTEKGKDVELRCDPISGHTALYWYRQSLGQGLEFLIYFQGNSAPDKSGLPSDRFSAERTGGSVSTLTIQRTQQEDSAVYLCASRKTGVPGELFFGEGSRLTVL.

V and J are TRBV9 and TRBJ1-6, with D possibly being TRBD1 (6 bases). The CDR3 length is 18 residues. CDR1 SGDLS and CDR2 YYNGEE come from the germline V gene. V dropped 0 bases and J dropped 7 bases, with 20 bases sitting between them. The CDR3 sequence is CASSVGGPGELSNSPLHF. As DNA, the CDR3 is TGTGCCAGCAGCGTAGGCGGACCAGGGGAATTGTCGAATTCACCCCTCCACTTT.

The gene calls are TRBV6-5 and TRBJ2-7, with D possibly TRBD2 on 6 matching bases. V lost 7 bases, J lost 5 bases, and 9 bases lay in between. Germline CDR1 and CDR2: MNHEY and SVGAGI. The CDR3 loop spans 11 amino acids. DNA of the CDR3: TGTGCCAGCACCCGGGGGAACGAGCAGTACGTC. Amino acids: CASTRGNEQYV.

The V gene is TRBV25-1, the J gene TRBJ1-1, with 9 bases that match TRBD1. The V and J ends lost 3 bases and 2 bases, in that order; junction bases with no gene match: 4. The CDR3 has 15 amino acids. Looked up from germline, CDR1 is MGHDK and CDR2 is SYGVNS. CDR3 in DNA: TGTGCCAGCAGTGATTACAGGGGGCCAAACACTGAAGCTTTCTTT. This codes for CASSDYRGPNTEAFF.

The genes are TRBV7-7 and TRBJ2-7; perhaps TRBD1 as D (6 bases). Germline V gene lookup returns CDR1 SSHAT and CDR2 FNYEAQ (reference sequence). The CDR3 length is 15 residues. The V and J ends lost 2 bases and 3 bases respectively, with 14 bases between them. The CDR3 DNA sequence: TGTGCCAGCAGCTTACAACAGGGCCCCAACTACGAGCAGTACGTC. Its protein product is CASSLQQGPNYEQYV.